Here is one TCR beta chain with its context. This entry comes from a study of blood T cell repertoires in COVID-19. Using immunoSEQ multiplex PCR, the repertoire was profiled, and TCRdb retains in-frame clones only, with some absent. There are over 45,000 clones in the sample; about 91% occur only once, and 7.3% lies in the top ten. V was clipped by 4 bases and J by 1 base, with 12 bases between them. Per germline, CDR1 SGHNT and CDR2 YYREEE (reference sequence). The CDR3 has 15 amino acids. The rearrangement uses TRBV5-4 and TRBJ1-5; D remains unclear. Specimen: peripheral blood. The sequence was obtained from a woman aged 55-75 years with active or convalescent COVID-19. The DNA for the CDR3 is TGTGCCAGCAGCCCACTCCCGGGGAGCAATCAGCCCCAGCATTTT. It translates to CASSPLPGSNQPQHF.